The 27 T cell receptor beta chains below come from one sample, sequenced in a study of tumor-infiltrating lymphocytes in primary liver carcinoma. cDNA specific to TCR beta was made from approximately 0.55 ug of total RNA, with a constant-region primer employed for priming. Construction of TCR beta libraries relied on three successive nested multiplex PCR rounds employing slightly modified ARM-PCR. Amplification in the first two PCR rounds was performed using TRBV1-TRBV30 forward primers and a C-beta reverse primer for approximately 10 cycles each. TCRdb used MiXCR to reprocess the multiplex PCR reads, holding one entry per CDR3 protein. The sample consists of more than 90,000 distinct CDR3 sequences, around 66% of them appearing once. From roughly 20-30 mg of unsorted bulk tissue, DNA and RNA were co-extracted together. The sample comprised liver tumor tissue from sampling region 2. Subset noted: tumor region T2, inferior pole. These receptors all come from a woman aged 60 to 75 with primary liver carcinoma and hepatitis B virus infection.

About this clonotype itself: An end of the junction differs from the germline gene, which may be a read error. The chain employs TRBV11-2 and TRBJ2-1; TRBD1 matches at 7 bases. The germline V gene has CDR1 SGHAT and CDR2 FQNNGV. This CDR3 region has 17 residues. The DNA of the CDR3 is TGTGCCGGCAGCTTAACCCACGGACCGGGATACAGGGGTGAGCAGTTATTC. Translation gives CAGSLTHGPGYRGEQLF.

A single count supports this clonotype. A junction boundary mismatches the germline segment, possibly from a read error. V and J are TRBV10-2 and TRBJ2-7, with 10 positions matching TRBD2. CDR3 length equals 14 residues. CDR1 and CDR2 from the germline V gene are WSHSY and SAAADI. The CDR3: CARSVKAGGFQQYF. The CDR3 bases are TGCGCCAGGAGTGTGAAAGCGGGAGGGTTCCAGCAGTACTTC.

The DNA of the CDR3 is TGTGCCAGCAGCCGCGGGGGGAGCCCCCCCACAGATACGCAGTATTTT. Its translation is CASSRGGSPPTDTQYF. The chain links TRBV7-9 to TRBJ2-3; 8 positions agree with TRBD2. Trimming removed 5 bases from V and 2 bases from J; junction bases left unmatched: 9. The germline CDR1 and CDR2 sequences are SEHNR and FQNEAQ (reference sequence). This CDR3 spans 16 amino acids.

CDR3 DNA: TGCAGCGTTGCCAGGACATGTAGCTCCTACGAGCAGTACTTC. Translation gives CSVARTCSSYEQYF. J is TRBJ2-7 and V is TRBV29-1; a weak D match, TRBD1 (5 bases). This CDR3 comprises 14 residues. V was trimmed by 4 bases and J by 0 bases, leaving 13 bases between them. Germline V gene lookup returns CDR1 SQVTM and CDR2 ANQGSEA.

The chain has TRBV28 and TRBJ2-7; 8 bases match TRBD2. Germline lookup yields CDR1 MDHEN and CDR2 SYDVKM. Trimming removed 4 bases from V and 5 bases from J; junction bases left unmatched: 13. This CDR3 is built from 16 residues. This chain's CDR3 is CASSSSGAGGRNEQYF. The CDR3 nucleotides read TGTGCCAGCAGTTCGTCCGGGGCGGGAGGTCGGAACGAGCAGTACTTC.

Comments on this clonotype: This may come from a read error, since a much larger clone is one base off. The CDR3 sequence: CASSWGTGEYSGNTTYF. DNA of the CDR3: TGTGCCAGCAGCTGGGGGACAGGGGAATACTCTGGAAACACCACATATTTT. The chain is built from TRBV7-8 and TRBJ1-3; TRBD1 aligns across 10 bases. This CDR3 has 17 residues. Germline CDR1 is SGHVS and CDR2 is FQNEAQ.

The sample holds one count of this clonotype. A read error may be the cause here, since a much bigger clone is one base away. CDR3 loop: CDSSLLGQETQYF. In nucleotides, the CDR3 is TGTGACAGCAGCTTGCTGGGACAAGAGACCCAGTACTTC. J is TRBJ2-5 and V is TRBV5-6; D gene unclear. The CDR3 has 13 amino acids. In germline, CDR1 is SGHDT, CDR2 YYEEEE.

The chain couples TRBV28 to TRBJ1-3; 8 positions agree with TRBD1. Trimming cost V 5 bases and J 5 bases; bases outside gene matches: 5. CDR3 size: 14 residues. Germline loops: CDR1 MDHEN, CDR2 SYDVKM. The CDR3 here is CASSSRGRRNTIYF. The CDR3 DNA reads as TGTGCCAGCAGTAGCAGGGGGCGGAGAAACACCATATATTTT.

This chain connects TRBV27 to TRBJ1-5; TRBD1 might be the D (5 bases). Deletions cut 3 bases from V and 1 base from J, with 10 bases between. From germline, CDR1 is MNHEY and CDR2 SMNVEV (reference sequence). The CDR3 contains 15 residues. CDR3 amino acids: CASSFRAGSNQPQHF. The CDR3 DNA reads TGTGCCAGCAGTTTTCGTGCAGGGAGCAATCAGCCCCAGCATTTT.

The sample holds a few counts of this clonotype. V is TRBV20-1 and J is TRBJ2-3; D gene unclear. Germline CDR1 DFQATT, CDR2 SNEGSKA (reference sequence). The length of the CDR3 is 12 residues. V lost 3 bases and J lost 2, with 6 bases in between. For the CDR3, the DNA is TGCAGTGCTAGTATCAACACAGATACGCAGTATTTT. The encoded protein is CSASINTDTQYF.

The chain carries TRBV6-5 and TRBJ2-7, with D possibly being TRBD2 (5 bases). The CDR3 loop spans 16 amino acids. V was pared by 4 bases and J by 0 bases, with 16 bases between. Germline-derived CDR1 and CDR2 are MNHEY and SVGAGI. CDR3 in DNA: TGTGCCAGCAGTTCATCACCTAGTGGGAGCTCCTACGAGCAGTACTTC. Translating it yields CASSSSPSGSSYEQYF.

The CDR3 sequence: CASTSPSAWEQFF. The CDR3 DNA reads TGTGCCAGCACTTCCCCATCAGCATGGGAGCAGTTCTTC. The chain has TRBV12-3 or TRBV12-4 and TRBJ2-1; D gene uncertain. The CDR3 has 13 amino acids. The germline V and J ends were trimmed by 7 bases and 10 bases, with 17 bases remaining between them.

Notes on this clonotype: Since no conserved phenylalanine or tryptophan closes the CDR3, a read error is the likely cause. V and J are TRBV12-3 or TRBV12-4 and TRBJ1-5, with TRBD1 as a possible D gene (5 bases). The CDR3 consists of 16 residues. The CDR3 reads CASSLTGVGGNRPQHL. In DNA, the CDR3 is TGTGCCAGCAGTTTGACGGGGGTGGGAGGGAATCGGCCCCAGCATCTT.

The gene calls are TRBV7-3 and TRBJ2-1; D may be TRBD2 (6 bases). Germline loops: CDR1 SGHTA, CDR2 FQGTGA. V lost 1 base and J 3 bases, leaving 10 bases between the germline ends. This CDR3 is built from 15 residues. CDR3 nucleotide sequence: TGTGCCAGCAGCTTAAAGGGGCGGGACTACAATGAGCAGTTCTTC. Translated: CASSLKGRDYNEQFF.

V gene TRBV12-3 or TRBV12-4 combines with J gene TRBJ2-7; D possibly uses TRBD1 or TRBD2 (5 bases each). Trimming shortened V by 5 bases and J by 7 bases, and 15 bases separated the two germline ends. CDR3 size: 13 residues. The CDR3 protein is CASSTRASGEQYF. CDR3 DNA: TGTGCCAGCAGTACTAGAGCCTCAGGGGAGCAGTACTTC.

This clonotype was picked up many times. This chain uses TRBV10-3 with TRBJ1-2; TRBD1 matches 8 bases. The V and J ends lost 6 bases and 1 base, in that order; junction bases with no gene match: 4. Germline values: CDR1 ENHRY, CDR2 SYGVKD. CDR3 size: 14 residues. CDR3 DNA sequence: TGTGCCATCAGACCGACAGGGGTTAACTATGGCTACACCTTC. Its translation is CAIRPTGVNYGYTF.

About this clonotype itself: Germline is not matched at one junction end, which may reflect a read error. Here the CDR3 reads CGSSLGRNSEAFF. Here the CDR3 DNA reads TGTGGCAGCAGCTTGGGTAGGAACAGTGAAGCTTTCTTT. The V call is TRBV5-6, the J call TRBJ1-1; D is uncertain. Germline-derived CDR1 and CDR2 are SGHDT and YYEEEE. CDR3 length equals 13 residues.

This clonotype occurred once. The V call is TRBV6-1, the J call TRBJ2-1, with D possibly matching TRBD2 (5 bases). The V gene's germline CDR1 is MNHNS and CDR2 SASEGT. Between the trimmed V and J ends, which lost 5 bases and 8 bases, there was a span of 25 bases. The CDR3 spans 17 residues. The CDR3 reads CASSSRRRTSVLYEQFF. Written as DNA, the CDR3 is TGTGCCAGCAGTTCAAGGAGGAGGACCAGCGTATTATATGAGCAGTTCTTC.

Comments on this clonotype: This sequence may be a read error, since a much larger clone differs from it by one base. The rearrangement joins TRBV30 to TRBJ2-1, with TRBD2 identical over 10 bases. The CDR3 is 15 residues long. Germline-derived CDR1 and CDR2 are GTSNPN and SVGIG (reference sequence). CDR3 protein: CAWSTGLANYNEQLF. CDR3 DNA: TGTGCCTGGAGTACGGGACTAGCGAATTACAATGAGCAGTTATTC.

This clonotype has only one observation. This chain uses TRBV10-3 with TRBJ2-2; D is unclear. This CDR3 region has 15 residues. Deletions cut 4 bases from V and 4 bases from J, with 13 bases between. Germline assignment: CDR1 ENHRY and CDR2 SYGVKD. The CDR3 DNA reads TGTGCCATCAGTGGGAGTACAGCTGGCACCGGGGAGCTGTTTTTT. It specifies CAISGSTAGTGELFF.

The chain employs TRBV11-2 and TRBJ2-2, with 9 bases identical to TRBD1. The CDR3 length is 14 residues. The V gene end was trimmed by 4 bases and the J gene end by 8 bases; junction bases not matched to a gene: 5. Germline V gene lookup returns CDR1 SGHAT and CDR2 FQNNGV. The CDR3 bases are TGTGCCAGCAGCTCCTCGACAGGGGGGGGGGAGCTGTTTTTT. Amino acid sequence: CASSSSTGGGELFF.

Comments on this clonotype: A junction boundary mismatches the germline segment, possibly from a read error. The chain carries TRBV5-5 and TRBJ2-3, with 7 bases identical to TRBD2. The CDR3 extends over 16 amino acids. Germline CDR1 and CDR2: SGHKS and YYEKEE (reference sequence). The CDR3 nucleotides read TGTGCCAGCAGCGTGGGCGTTGCGGGAGTGGCCGATACGCACTATTTT. This encodes CASSVGVAGVADTHYF.

The chain employs TRBV12-3 or TRBV12-4 and TRBJ1-2; D might be TRBD1 (5 bases). The CDR3 runs 15 residues. The CDR3 reads CTSSTPGRAVYGYTF. In nucleotides, the CDR3 is TGTACTAGCAGTACCCCGGGCAGGGCCGTCTATGGCTACACCTTC.

In regard to this clonotype: The conserved final phenylalanine or tryptophan is absent from the CDR3, which likely points to a read error. The chain couples TRBV6-2 or TRBV6-3 to TRBJ2-2; no clear D. Per germline, CDR1 MNHEY and CDR2 SVGEGT. The CDR3 length is 12 residues. CDR3 bases: TGTGCAGGATTGACGCCGGCCGGGGAGCTGTTTATT. Translating gives CAGLTPAGELFI.

About this clonotype itself: At one end, the junction sequence differs from germline, possibly due to a read error. The chain joins TRBV6-5 to TRBJ1-2; no clear D. The CDR3 is made up of 21 amino acids. Per germline, CDR1 MNHEY and CDR2 SVGAGI. The DNA for the CDR3 is TGTGCCAGCACTTACTTTTCAGTTAGCTACGCGACCCCCGTAATAGGCTATGGCTACACCTTC. This encodes CASTYFSVSYATPVIGYGYTF.

Only one count was recorded for this clonotype. This may stem from a read error, because a much larger clone lies one nucleotide away. This rearrangement joins TRBV28 to TRBJ1-3; D ambiguous. The germline V and J ends were trimmed by 7 bases and 4 bases, with 20 bases remaining between them. Germline lookup yields CDR1 MDHEN and CDR2 SYDVKM. This CDR3 is 16 amino acids long. The CDR3 is CASNSPAGIGGNTIYF. CDR3 nucleotide sequence: TGTGCCAGCAATTCCCCCGCGGGTATCGGAGGAAACACCATATATTTT.

Concerning this clonotype itself: This may be a read error, as it is one base from a much larger clone. The genes are TRBV7-8 and TRBJ2-5, with TRBD2 matching over 8 bases. Germline V gene sequence: CDR1 SGHVS, CDR2 FQNEAQ. There are 18 residues in the CDR3. The CDR3 here is CASGLMVQGGRIDVTQYF. The CDR3, as DNA: TGTGCCAGCGGCTTAATGGTGCAAGGCGGGAGGATAGATGTGACCCAGTACTTC.